These 30 T cell receptor beta chains share one sample of origin, sequenced in a study of memory CD4+ T cells and cytomegalovirus serostatus. The sort gate was single viable CD3+CD4+CD8-CD45RO+ cells for memory CD4+ T cells. TCRdb's copy holds only in-frame clones and misses some; the assay was immunoSEQ multiplex PCR. Of approximately 30,000 clones listed, around 76% were seen once; the top ten hold 0.5% to 0.65%. Sample: memory CD4+ T cells from blood. The receptors shown here come from an adult in good health and CMV-seronegative. Some clones in this sample may be carry-over from other donors' samples.

This chain joins TRBV28 and TRBJ1-2; TRBD1 aligns across 9 bases. V was pared by 2 bases and J by 7 bases, with 5 bases of the junction left unmatched. Germline V lookup: CDR1 MDHEN, CDR2 SYDVKM. CDR3 size: 14 residues. The CDR3 loop reads CASSLRDRAPGYTF. The CDR3 DNA reads as TGTGCCAGCAGTTTAAGGGACAGGGCTCCTGGCTACACCTTC.

V is TRBV10-3 and J is TRBJ2-2; D not certain. V lost 8 bases and J 5 bases, leaving 6 bases between the germline ends. This CDR3 contains 11 residues. Per germline, CDR1 ENHRY and CDR2 SYGVKD. CDR3 nucleotides: TGTGCCATCGGCAAGACCGGGGAGCTGTTTTTT. It codes for CAIGKTGELFF.

The rearrangement links TRBV2 to TRBJ1-5, with a possible D match to TRBD1 (5 bases). Germline V gene sequence: CDR1 SNHLY, CDR2 FYNNEI. V lost 3 bases and J lost 8, with 11 bases in between. This CDR3 spans 13 amino acids. The CDR3 region has the DNA TGTGCCAGCAGTGATCGTGGGGGGAAGCCCCAGCATTTT. It is translated as CASSDRGGKPQHF.

The chain joins TRBV7-2 to TRBJ2-3; 15 bases are shared with TRBD2. Germline lookup yields CDR1 SGHTA and CDR2 FQGNSA. V shed 4 bases, J shed 4 bases, and the junction held 3 bases outside the gene matches. This CDR3 contains 16 residues. CDR3 amino acids: CASSWTSGGAADTQYF. The CDR3 nucleotides are TGTGCCAGCAGCTGGACTAGCGGGGGGGCCGCAGATACGCAGTATTTT.

This clone was observed once. The gene calls are TRBV6-5 and TRBJ2-7, with a tentative D call TRBD1 (6 bases). CDR3 length equals 15 residues. Trimming removed 2 bases from V and 4 bases from J, with 15 bases in between. Germline-derived CDR1 and CDR2 are MNHEY and SVGAGI. CDR3 nucleotides: TGTGCCAGCAGTTACCTTGGGGGCGCGAAATACGAGCAGTACTTC. As protein: CASSYLGGAKYEQYF.

This clone was picked up one time. The rearrangement joins TRBV7-9 to TRBJ2-7, with D hard to call. Germline V gene lookup returns CDR1 SEHNR and CDR2 FQNEAQ (reference sequence). This CDR3 has 15 amino acids. The V gene lost 0 bases and the J gene lost 0 bases, with 9 bases spanning the gap. CDR3 in DNA: TGTGCCAGCAGCTTAGCCTCAACGAGCTCCTACGAGCAGTACTTC. Translation gives CASSLASTSSYEQYF.

The chain joins TRBV30 to TRBJ1-2; 7 nucleotides align to TRBD1. CDR3 length equals 15 residues. CDR1 is GTSNPN and CDR2 is SVGIG in the germline V gene (reference sequence). The trim removed 3 bases at V and 7 bases at J, leaving 14 bases unmatched. CDR3 sequence (DNA): TGTGCCTGGAGATCGAAACAGGGGCCCTCCGGTGGCTACACCTTC. Its protein is CAWRSKQGPSGGYTF.

This clone was counted a few times. The chain has TRBV5-1 and TRBJ1-2; 7 positions agree with TRBD1. Germline CDR1 is SGHRS and CDR2 is YFSETQ. Unmatched junction bases numbered 3, after V lost 4 bases and J lost 6 bases. This CDR3 is built from 12 residues. The CDR3 region is CASSPQGDGYTF. The CDR3 DNA reads TGCGCCAGCAGCCCGCAGGGGGATGGCTACACCTTC.

The chain employs TRBV5-1 and TRBJ2-1, with 9 bases that match TRBD2. Germline assignment: CDR1 SGHRS and CDR2 YFSETQ. This CDR3 contains 14 residues. V trimming: 3 bases; J trimming: 9 bases; junction bases outside the gene matches: 7. CDR3: CASSSLAGPPEQFF. The DNA of the CDR3 is TGCGCCAGCAGCTCCCTAGCGGGGCCCCCTGAGCAGTTCTTC. Full variable domain (missing parts from reference TRBV5-1 and TRBJ2-1): KAGVTQTPRYLIKTRGQQVTLSCSPISGHRSVSWYQQTPGQGLQFLFEYFSETQRNKGNFPGRFSGRQFSNSRSEMNVSTLELGDSALYLCASSSLAGPPEQFFGPGTRLTVL.

This clone was counted a single time. The chain couples TRBV6-6 to TRBJ1-1, with 7 bases matching TRBD1. Per germline, CDR1 MNHNY and CDR2 SVGAGI (reference sequence). This CDR3 has 15 residues. Germline trimming cut 6 bases from V and 3 bases from J; bases unmatched to any gene: 10. The CDR3 sequence is CASRQMQGGYTEAFF. DNA of the CDR3: TGTGCCAGCAGGCAAATGCAGGGGGGTTACACTGAAGCTTTCTTT.

This clone was seen a single time. The V and J genes are TRBV10-3 and TRBJ2-6, with D maybe TRBD1 (6 bases). Looked up from germline, CDR1 is ENHRY and CDR2 is SYGVKD. V was shortened by 2 bases and J by 0 bases, with 14 bases between the two germline ends. This CDR3 has 18 residues. The CDR3 protein is CAISEGIQGNSGANVLTF. Written as DNA, the CDR3 is TGTGCCATCAGTGAGGGGATACAGGGAAACTCTGGGGCCAACGTCCTGACTTTC.

This chain connects TRBV4-2 to TRBJ1-6; 9 bases agree with TRBD1. J lost 10 bases, V lost 3 bases, and 16 bases had no gene match. This CDR3 is built from 18 residues. CDR1 and CDR2 from the germline V gene are LGHNA and YNFKEQ. CDR3 protein: CASSHPISGQGAGSPLHF. The DNA for the CDR3 is TGTGCCAGCAGCCATCCTATTTCGGGACAGGGAGCAGGATCACCCCTCCACTTT.

The chain uses TRBV11-2 and TRBJ2-2, with 11 bases fitting TRBD1. Germline CDR1 SGHAT, CDR2 FQNNGV. Trimming at V came to 4 bases and at J to 6 bases, leaving 4 bases not matched to a gene. This CDR3 comprises 15 residues. CDR3 in DNA: TGTGCCAGCAGCTCAAGGACAGGGGGCTCCGGGGAGCTGTTTTTT. This translates into CASSSRTGGSGELFF. The whole variable domain, filled in from reference TRBV11-2 and TRBJ2-2, reads EAGVAQSPRYKIIEKRQSVAFWCNPISGHATLYWYQQILGQGPKLLIQFQNNGVVDDSQLPKDRFSAERLKGVDSTLKIQPAKLEDSAVYLCASSSRTGGSGELFFGEGSRLTVL.

The chain joins TRBV19 to TRBJ2-7; the D gene is possibly TRBD2 (5 bases). Germline V CDR1 and CDR2: LNHDA, SQIVND (reference sequence). The CDR3 contains 13 residues. Trimming shortened V by 5 bases and J by 2 bases, and 10 bases separated the two germline ends. CDR3 loop: CASSLRTAYEQYF. The CDR3 nucleotides are TGTGCCAGTAGTCTCCGGACTGCCTACGAGCAGTACTTC.

The chain joins TRBV6-6 to TRBJ2-7; 7 nucleotides line up with TRBD1. The CDR3 runs to 12 residues. Germline assignment: CDR1 MNHNY and CDR2 SVGAGI (reference sequence). V was pared by 10 bases and J by 3 bases, with 6 bases of the junction left unmatched. The CDR3 nucleotides are TGTGCCACCCGGGACAGTAACTACGAGCAGTACTTC. Translated: CATRDSNYEQYF.

CDR3 in amino acids: CASSLTAGQGDTGELFF. CDR3 nucleotide sequence: TGTGCCAGCAGTTTAACGGCGGGACAGGGGGATACCGGGGAGCTGTTTTTT. The chain employs TRBV28 and TRBJ2-2; 11 bases agree with TRBD1. J lost 5 bases, V lost 2 bases, and 7 bases had no gene match. The CDR3 runs 17 residues. Per the germline V gene, CDR1 is MDHEN and CDR2 is SYDVKM.

J is TRBJ1-1 and V is TRBV7-9; TRBD1 matches 8 bases. The germline gives CDR1 SEHNR, CDR2 FQNEAQ (reference sequence). V lost 4 bases to trimming and J lost 4 bases; unmatched junction nucleotides: 5. The CDR3 sequence is 14 residues long. The CDR3 reads CASSSGGRGTEAFF. The CDR3 DNA reads TGTGCCAGCAGCTCAGGGGGCAGGGGCACTGAAGCTTTCTTT.

The chain uses TRBV13 and TRBJ2-3; TRBD2 matches at 13 bases. The CDR3 extends over 14 amino acids. Germline CDR1 is PRHDT and CDR2 is FYEKMQ (reference sequence). The V and J ends lost 5 bases and 6 bases, in that order; junction bases with no gene match: 2. In DNA form, the CDR3 reads TGTGCCAGCAGCCAGACTAGCGGGGGGGATACGCAGTATTTT. It specifies CASSQTSGGDTQYF.

This sequence joins TRBV19 and TRBJ1-1; 7 nucleotides line up with TRBD1. The CDR3 is 18 amino acids. The germline CDR1 and CDR2 sequences are LNHDA and SQIVND (reference sequence). Trimming cost V 0 bases and J 4 bases; bases outside gene matches: 14. CDR3 nucleotides: TGTGCCAGTAGTATAGACGGCCCGACGACAGGGACACTCACTGAAGCTTTCTTT. Translation: CASSIDGPTTGTLTEAFF.

The chain is built from TRBV6-6 and TRBJ2-7, with TRBD2 matching over 9 bases. Looked up from germline, CDR1 is MNHNY and CDR2 is SVGAGI (reference sequence). V gave up 6 bases and J gave up 0 bases; unmatched junction bases: 6. This CDR3 has 15 residues. Here the CDR3 reads CASSKTSGSSYEQYF. The CDR3 nucleotides are TGTGCCAGCAGCAAGACTAGCGGTTCCTCCTACGAGCAGTACTTC.

This clone has only one observation. The V gene is TRBV9, the J gene TRBJ1-2, with a tentative D call TRBD1 (6 bases). This CDR3 region has 13 residues. V lost 2 bases and J lost 6, with 11 bases in between. The V gene's germline CDR1 is SGDLS and CDR2 YYNGEE. CDR3: CASSVETGDGYTF. The CDR3 DNA reads TGTGCCAGCAGCGTTGAGACAGGAGATGGCTACACCTTC.

The chain combines TRBV20-1 with TRBJ2-5; D not resolved. The CDR3 is 11 amino acids. Trimming removed 5 bases from V and 0 bases from J, with 4 bases in between. Germline V gives CDR1 DFQATT, CDR2 SNEGSKA (reference sequence). This chain's CDR3 is CSAEYQETQYF. The CDR3 nucleotides read TGCAGTGCTGAGTACCAAGAGACCCAGTACTTC.

This sequence joins TRBV7-3 and TRBJ2-2; D is perhaps TRBD2 (6 bases). The CDR3 extends over 17 amino acids. V shed 1 base and J shed 1 base, with 13 bases lying between them. CDR1 is SGHTA, CDR2 FQGTGA, per germline. This CDR3 is CASSLRVAAGNTGELFF. CDR3 in DNA: TGTGCCAGCAGCTTAAGGGTGGCAGCGGGGAACACCGGGGAGCTGTTTTTT.

The chain links TRBV5-8 to TRBJ1-2; the match to TRBD1 covers 7 bases. CDR3 size: 15 residues. The V segment lost 4 bases and the J segment 0 bases; nucleotides outside the gene matches: 6. Germline lookup yields CDR1 SGHTS and CDR2 YDEGEE. Written as DNA, the CDR3 is TGTGCCAGCAGCGCCGGGACAGTTACTAACTATGGCTACACCTTC. Translation gives CASSAGTVTNYGYTF.

The chain has TRBV5-5 and TRBJ2-7; 11 positions agree with TRBD1. Germline CDR1 SGHKS, CDR2 YYEKEE (reference sequence). The CDR3 length is 14 residues. The V gene end was trimmed by 2 bases and the J gene end by 5 bases; junction bases not matched to a gene: 3. In DNA, the CDR3 is TGTGCCAGCAGCTTCACGGGACAGGGGGACGAGCAGTACTTC. Protein product: CASSFTGQGDEQYF.

The count of this clone is one. The CDR3 does not close with the conserved phenylalanine or tryptophan, likely indicating a read error. No DNA is shown, since the ends of the CDR3 on it are uncertain; the CDR3 is the one TCRdb lists. The chain recombines TRBV2 with TRBJ1-2. The CDR3 is 8 amino acids in total, end residues counted. The germline V gene has CDR1 SNHLY and CDR2 FYNNEI. The CDR3 protein is CASSERVA.

The chain carries TRBV28 and TRBJ1-4, with D perhaps TRBD1 (6 bases). CDR3 length: 16 residues. V lost 2 bases and J 8 bases, leaving 18 bases between the germline ends. Germline lookup yields CDR1 MDHEN and CDR2 SYDVKM. In nucleotides, the CDR3 is TGTGCCAGCAGTTTACTTGGGGGCCAGGGCAGAGAAAAACTGTTTTTT. This translates into CASSLLGGQGREKLFF.

The gene calls are TRBV19 and TRBJ1-2, with D unresolved. This CDR3 is 13 amino acids long. Germline CDR1 is LNHDA and CDR2 is SQIVND (reference sequence). V lost 1 base to trimming and J lost 8 bases, with 11 bases between them. The CDR3 loop is CASSIVGIMGYTF. CDR3 nucleotides: TGTGCCAGTAGTATAGTAGGGATTATGGGCTACACCTTC. The full variable domain, its missing parts supplied by reference TRBV19 and TRBJ1-2, is DGGITQSPKYLFRKEGQNVTLSCEQNLNHDAMYWYRQDPGQGLRLIYYSQIVNDFQKGDIAEGYSVSREKKESFPLTVTSAQKNPTAFYLCASSIVGIMGYTFGSGTRLTVV.

The V gene is TRBV7-8, the J gene TRBJ1-1; D unresolved. Germline V lookup: CDR1 SGHVS, CDR2 FQNEAQ. Trimming stripped 7 bases from V and 1 base from J, with 13 bases between. The CDR3 sequence is 14 residues long. This CDR3 is CASIRGTGNTEAFF. DNA of the CDR3: TGTGCCAGCATCCGCGGAACGGGGAACACTGAAGCTTTCTTT. Looking up the rest from reference TRBV7-8 and TRBJ1-1 gives the full variable domain: GAGVSQSPRYKVAKRGQDVALRCDPISGHVSLFWYQQALGQGPEFLTYFQNEAQLDKSGLPSDRFFAERPEGSVSTLKIQRTQQEDSAVYLCASIRGTGNTEAFFGQGTRLTVV.

In DNA, the CDR3 is TGTGCCAGCAGTGAAGGGCGGACAGGCAGAAATGAAAAACTGTTTTTT. Amino acids: CASSEGRTGRNEKLFF. V usage is TRBV25-1 and J usage is TRBJ1-4; 7 nucleotides align to TRBD1. J gave up 5 bases and V 2 bases, and 8 bases lay outside the gene matches. Per germline, CDR1 MGHDK and CDR2 SYGVNS. The CDR3 consists of 16 residues.